A single sample gave rise to the 28 T cell receptor beta chains below, sequenced in a study of blood T cell repertoires in COVID-19. The assay was immunoSEQ multiplex PCR, and TCRdb's table has in-frame clones only and misses some. The table has 400,000 to 550,000 clones, nearly 90% seen once. Material: PBMCs or T cells enriched from blood (not recorded which). The receptor source for this set is a young woman with acute COVID-19.

This chain links TRBV23-1 with TRBJ2-7, with D possibly matching TRBD2 (5 bases). TRBV23-1 is sorted into the ORF group, with uncertain function. V was trimmed by 3 bases and J by 5 bases, leaving 17 bases between them. The CDR3 has 15 residues. CDR3: CASSQTTAGNNEQYF. In nucleotides, the CDR3 is TGCGCCAGCAGTCAGACCACTGCGGGCAACAACGAGCAGTACTTC.

This clone was recorded only once. The same CDR3 is also encoded by other DNA sequences in this sample. The chain recombines TRBV7-9 with TRBJ1-4; 11 bases match TRBD1. The CDR3 covers 15 residues. Germline values: CDR1 SEHNR, CDR2 FQNEAQ (reference sequence). With V trimmed by 5 bases and J by 8 bases, 7 bases remained unmatched. In nucleotides, the CDR3 is TGTGCCAGCAGCCCAGGACAGGGGGCACGGGAAAAACTGTTTTTT. Protein product: CASSPGQGAREKLFF.

The chain joins TRBV7-6 to TRBJ1-4, with a tentative D call TRBD1 (6 bases). Between the trimmed V and J ends, which lost 5 bases and 7 bases, there was a span of 17 bases. CDR1 and CDR2 (germline): SGHVS, FNYEAQ. The CDR3 has 15 amino acids. The CDR3 DNA sequence: TGTGCCAGCAGCCCCCCGGGGGGGGCGCTTGAAAAACTGTTTTTT. It encodes CASSPPGGALEKLFF.

The V gene is TRBV14, the J gene TRBJ2-2, with 11 bases fitting TRBD2. Losses at the gene ends were 1 base for V and 3 bases for J; bases not matched to a gene: 10. This CDR3 has 19 amino acids. From germline, CDR1 is SGHDN and CDR2 FVKESK. The CDR3 region is CASSQGLPSGGRHTGELFF. For the CDR3, the DNA is TGTGCCAGCAGCCAAGGTCTACCTAGCGGGGGGCGACACACCGGGGAGCTGTTTTTT.

This clone was counted a single time. The chain has TRBV15 and TRBJ2-2, with D possibly being TRBD1 (5 bases). The CDR3 sequence is 17 residues long. In germline, CDR1 is LNHNV, CDR2 YYDKDF (reference sequence). V gave up 5 bases and J gave up 0 bases, with 16 bases separating them. CDR3 region: CATSEIQTAPNTGELFF. The CDR3 DNA is TGTGCCACCAGCGAAATCCAGACAGCCCCGAACACCGGGGAGCTGTTTTTT.

The CDR3 loop is CASSSTDRVYGYTF. In DNA form, the CDR3 reads TGTGCCAGCAGCTCTACCGACAGGGTTTATGGCTACACCTTC. The chain links TRBV7-9 to TRBJ1-2, with 7 bases that match TRBD1. This CDR3 spans 14 amino acids. Germline V gene lookup returns CDR1 SEHNR and CDR2 FQNEAQ (reference sequence). The trim removed 4 bases at V and 5 bases at J, leaving 7 bases unmatched. Supplemented by reference TRBV7-9 and TRBJ1-2, the full variable domain reads DTGVSQNPRHKITKRGQNVTFRCDPISEHNRLYWYRQTLGQGPEFLTYFQNEAQLEKSRLLSDRFSAERPKGSFSTLEIQRTEQGDSAMYLCASSSTDRVYGYTFGSGTRLTVV.

The chain carries TRBV6-5 and TRBJ2-1; 10 nucleotides line up with TRBD2. V lost 5 bases and J lost 6; bases outside the gene matches: 7. The CDR3 length is 15 residues. Germline CDR1 is MNHEY and CDR2 is SVGAGI. The CDR3 DNA sequence: TGTGCCAGCAGTCGACCTACTAGCGGGACCAATGAGCAGTTCTTC. It codes for CASSRPTSGTNEQFF.

The V and J genes are TRBV11-2 and TRBJ2-1; perhaps TRBD2 as D (6 bases). The CDR3 contains 12 residues. V was shortened by 5 bases and J by 6 bases, with 8 bases between the two germline ends. Germline CDR1 and CDR2: SGHAT and FQNNGV. CDR3 amino acids: CASSRDFNEQFF. The CDR3 nucleotides are TGTGCCAGCAGCCGGGACTTCAATGAGCAGTTCTTC.

This clone was picked up a small number of times. The V and J genes are TRBV9 and TRBJ1-1; 9 bases line up with TRBD1. There are 16 residues in the CDR3. Germline trimming cut 3 bases from V and 5 bases from J; bases unmatched to any gene: 11. In germline, CDR1 is SGDLS, CDR2 YYNGEE. The DNA of the CDR3 is TGTGCCAGCAGCGATAACCGGGACAGGGTCTTAACTGAAGCTTTCTTT. Translated: CASSDNRDRVLTEAFF.

This chain connects TRBV11-3 to TRBJ2-2; 7 bases agree with TRBD1. The CDR3 is made up of 20 amino acids. Trimming took 2 bases from V and 0 from J; bases not matched to a gene: 15. Germline assignment: CDR1 SGHNT and CDR2 YENEEA. CDR3 sequence: CASSLSTGPFGFANTGELFF. The DNA of the CDR3 is TGTGCCAGCAGCTTATCGACAGGGCCGTTCGGATTCGCGAACACCGGGGAGCTGTTTTTT.

The gene calls are TRBV9 and TRBJ1-5; a possible D gene is TRBD1 (5 bases). V shed 0 bases and J shed 2 bases, with 18 bases lying between them. Germline CDR1 and CDR2: SGDLS and YYNGEE. The CDR3 is 18 amino acids. This CDR3 reads CASSVDLWGREGNQPQHF. Written as DNA, the CDR3 is TGTGCCAGCAGCGTAGACCTCTGGGGCAGAGAAGGCAATCAGCCCCAGCATTTT. Full variable domain (missing parts from reference TRBV9 and TRBJ1-5): DSGVTQTPKHLITATGQRVTLRCSPRSGDLSVYWYQQSLDQGLQFLIQYYNGEERAKGNILERFSAQQFPDLHSELNLSSLELGDSALYFCASSVDLWGREGNQPQHFGDGTRLSIL.

The CDR3, as DNA: TGTGCCAGCAGCATACAGATTCCGGGACAGGGGACCAATGAGCAGTTCTTC. This encodes CASSIQIPGQGTNEQFF. The rearrangement links TRBV7-3 to TRBJ2-1; 10 positions match TRBD1. Germline assignment: CDR1 SGHTA and CDR2 FQGTGA. This CDR3 region has 17 residues. V lost 5 bases to trimming and J lost 6 bases; unmatched junction nucleotides: 13.

V and J are TRBV2 and TRBJ2-7, with D uncertain. Trimming removed 6 bases from V and 2 bases from J, with 14 bases in between. In germline, CDR1 is SNHLY, CDR2 FYNNEI. The CDR3 totals 14 residues. The CDR3 DNA reads as TGTGCCAGCAGCACTCCAGCGCCGACCTACGAGCAGTACTTC. Translating gives CASSTPAPTYEQYF. The variable domain in full, with the rest retrieved from reference TRBV2 and TRBJ2-7, is EPEVTQTPSHQVTQMGQEVILRCVPISNHLYFYWYRQILGQKVEFLVSFYNNEISEKSEIFDDQFSVERPDGSNFTLKIRSTKLEDSAMYFCASSTPAPTYEQYFGPGTRLTVT.

This clone has just a few counts. The rearrangement links TRBV7-9 to TRBJ1-6; 10 nucleotides match TRBD1. CDR1 and CDR2 (germline): SEHNR, FQNEAQ (reference sequence). J lost 10 bases, V lost 2 bases, and 5 bases had no gene match. There are 15 residues in the CDR3. This CDR3 reads CASSLTDRGLSPLHF. The CDR3 DNA is TGTGCCAGCAGCTTAACTGACAGGGGGCTGTCACCCCTCCACTTT.

This clone appeared a single time. The V gene is TRBV7-9, the J gene TRBJ1-2, with D unclear. There are 13 residues in the CDR3. The germline V and J ends were trimmed by 4 bases and 5 bases, with 11 bases remaining between them. Germline assignment: CDR1 SEHNR and CDR2 FQNEAQ (reference sequence). The CDR3 DNA follows: TGTGCCAGCAGCTCGGGTTTTGGTTATGGCTACACCTTC. It encodes CASSSGFGYGYTF.

The table lists this clone with a count of one. The chain links TRBV2 to TRBJ1-5; 7 positions agree with TRBD1. There are 15 residues in the CDR3. Germline loops: CDR1 SNHLY, CDR2 FYNNEI. Unmatched junction bases numbered 6, after V lost 5 bases and J lost 2 bases. The CDR3 reads CASSQDRVGNQPQHF. The CDR3 nucleotides are TGTGCCAGCAGTCAAGACAGGGTGGGCAATCAGCCCCAGCATTTT.

The chain joins TRBV7-9 to TRBJ2-5; 11 nucleotides agree with TRBD2. The germline V gene has CDR1 SEHNR and CDR2 FQNEAQ (reference sequence). The CDR3 runs 16 residues. V was pared by 0 bases and J by 4 bases, with 4 bases of the junction left unmatched. CDR3: CASSLASGRAVETQYF. CDR3 nucleotide sequence: TGTGCCAGCAGCTTAGCTAGCGGGAGGGCCGTAGAGACCCAGTACTTC.

The V and J genes are TRBV6-1 and TRBJ1-2; no clear D. The CDR3 loop spans 14 amino acids. V was clipped by 0 bases and J by 4 bases, with 9 bases between them. Germline V gene lookup returns CDR1 MNHNS and CDR2 SASEGT. This CDR3 is CASSEAHSSYGYTF. For the CDR3, the DNA is TGTGCCAGCAGTGAAGCGCACAGCAGCTATGGCTACACCTTC.

The chain employs TRBV19 and TRBJ2-7, with D perhaps matching TRBD2 (6 bases). There are 14 residues in the CDR3. Germline V gene lookup returns CDR1 LNHDA and CDR2 SQIVND (reference sequence). Trimming left V 3 bases short and J 2 bases short, with 11 bases between. CDR3 amino acids: CASSMRGSTYEQYF. The CDR3 nucleotides read TGTGCCAGTAGTATGCGGGGCTCCACCTACGAGCAGTACTTC.

This clone was counted only a few times. This chain joins TRBV6-4 and TRBJ2-2, with TRBD2 matching 11 bases. Per germline, CDR1 MRHNA and CDR2 SNTAGT. V shed 5 bases and J 3 bases; nucleotides not matched to a gene: 5. The CDR3 totals 16 residues. The chain's CDR3 is CASSKLAGEDTGELFF. DNA for the CDR3: TGTGCCAGCAGTAAACTAGCGGGAGAGGACACCGGGGAGCTGTTTTTT.

The chain links TRBV6-1 to TRBJ2-2; 10 bases are shared with TRBD2. Losses at the gene ends were 2 bases for V and 5 bases for J; bases not matched to a gene: 5. The germline CDR1 and CDR2 sequences are MNHNS and SASEGT. The CDR3 has 16 amino acids. Here the CDR3 reads CASSELAGVVTGELFF. CDR3 sequence (DNA): TGTGCCAGCAGTGAACTAGCGGGGGTTGTAACCGGGGAGCTGTTTTTT.

CDR3: CASSRGQSTTGELFF. The CDR3 region has the DNA TGTGCCAGCAGCCGGGGACAGTCTACCACCGGGGAGCTGTTTTTT. This sequence joins TRBV7-2 and TRBJ2-2; 7 nucleotides match TRBD1. Germline V gene sequence: CDR1 SGHTA, CDR2 FQGNSA. This CDR3 region has 15 residues. After removal of 5 bases from V and 4 bases from J, the junction contained 7 bases not matched to a gene.

In regard to this clone: Other DNA sequences within the sample encode an identical CDR3. This chain links TRBV9 with TRBJ2-2, with TRBD1 matching over 8 bases. The germline gives CDR1 SGDLS, CDR2 YYNGEE. CDR3 size: 15 residues. With V trimmed by 1 base and J by 4 bases, 3 bases remained unmatched. The CDR3 bases are TGTGCCAGCAGCGTAAGGCAGGGGGCCACCGGGGAGCTGTTTTTT. As protein: CASSVRQGATGELFF.

The V and J genes are TRBV7-9 and TRBJ2-7, with D perhaps matching TRBD1 (6 bases). Trimming left V 4 bases short and J 2 bases short, with 12 bases between. This CDR3 region has 14 residues. In germline, CDR1 is SEHNR, CDR2 FQNEAQ (reference sequence). Here the CDR3 reads CASSSRQEPYEQYF. The CDR3 DNA follows: TGTGCCAGCAGCTCCAGACAGGAACCCTACGAGCAGTACTTC.

J is TRBJ1-5 and V is TRBV6-6, with D maybe TRBD1 (6 bases). The germline gives CDR1 MNHNY, CDR2 SVGAGI (reference sequence). The CDR3 covers 14 residues. Trimming shortened V by 5 bases and J by 3 bases, and 11 bases separated the two germline ends. The CDR3 region is CASSQQGLNQPQHF. DNA for the CDR3: TGTGCCAGCAGTCAACAGGGTCTCAATCAGCCCCAGCATTTT.

This chain joins TRBV5-6 and TRBJ1-1; D is undetermined. Trimming shortened V by 0 bases and J by 2 bases, and 14 bases separated the two germline ends. There are 16 residues in the CDR3. Per germline, CDR1 SGHDT and CDR2 YYEEEE. The CDR3 DNA is TGTGCCAGCAGCTTGGGTTGGGCTATGATAAACACTGAAGCTTTCTTT. Its protein is CASSLGWAMINTEAFF. The full variable domain, its missing parts supplied by reference TRBV5-6 and TRBJ1-1, is DAGVTQSPTHLIKTRGQQVTLRCSPKSGHDTVSWYQQALGQGPQFIFQYYEEEERQRGNFPDRFSGHQFPNYSSELNVNALLLGDSALYLCASSLGWAMINTEAFFGQGTRLTVV.

CDR3 sequence reads: CASSPRQSSTDTQYF. For the CDR3, the DNA is TGTGCCAGCAGCCCCCGACAGTCTAGCACAGATACGCAGTATTTT. The chain recombines TRBV14 with TRBJ2-3, with D possibly matching TRBD1 (5 bases). The V gene lost 4 bases and the J gene lost 0 bases, with 11 bases spanning the gap. The CDR3 contains 15 residues. CDR1 SGHDN and CDR2 FVKESK come from the germline V gene.

The chain is built from TRBV5-1 and TRBJ2-2; no firm D call. Germline assignment: CDR1 SGHRS and CDR2 YFSETQ. The V end was cut by 5 bases, the J end by 5 bases, with 19 bases between. The CDR3 covers 16 residues. The CDR3 nucleotides read TGCGCCAGCAGTCCACATTTTCCCCTAGAAACCGGGGAGCTGTTTTTT. Translation: CASSPHFPLETGELFF.